This record concerns one T cell receptor beta chain sequence. The antigen is undetermined. The sample belongs to a study of cytomegalovirus exposure and HLA in healthy donors. Overall study context: Ancestry clustering placed around 80% of around 400 genotyped donors in the Caucasian-associated cluster.

This CDR3 has 13 amino acids. Per germline, CDR1 MNHEY and CDR2 SVGAGI. With V trimmed by 6 bases and J by 5 bases, 4 bases remained unmatched. The PCR ran on 60 Vbeta and 13 Jbeta primers. Produced via immunoSEQ multiplex PCR; TCRdb's table is partial and in-frame only. The sample carries approximately 120,000 clones, around 81% recorded once. Whole-study findings and limits: TCR beta sequences numbering around 15,000 were associated with HLA alleles at 0.05 false discovery rate in a later analysis. Some V segments, including TRBV6-2 and TRBV6-3, were excluded as indistinguishable.

The chain employs TRBV6-5 and TRBJ2-7; 10 bases are shared with TRBD1. The receptor was isolated from a female donor in good health and CMV-seronegative. Sequencing was carried out using PBMCs. CDR3 in amino acids: CASRRQGAHEQYF. Here the CDR3 DNA reads TGTGCCAGCAGGCGACAGGGGGCCCACGAGCAGTACTTC.